The 5 T cell receptor beta chains listed next were all sequenced from one sample in a study of CD8+ T cells in alopecia areata. The authors extracted RNA and reverse transcribed it into cDNA as the sequencing template. Libraries were prepared by immunoSEQ multiplex PCR; TCRdb keeps only in-frame clonotypes and omits some of them. This sample yields some 220,000 clones, of which roughly 56% are seen a single time; about 1.4% belongs to the top ten. The treatment here: oral pan-JAK inhibitor, 5-10 mg twice daily. The sample was CD4+ T cells sorted from blood, taken at week 4, from a patient treated with tofacitinib. Every receptor here comes from a human donor with alopecia areata.

Comments on this clone: Being one base from a much bigger clone, this may be a read error. The rearrangement links TRBV5-6 to TRBJ2-7; D call uncertain. Germline V lookup: CDR1 SGHDT, CDR2 YYEEEE. Deletions cut 3 bases from V and 3 bases from J, with 4 bases between. CDR3 length: 11 amino acids. The CDR3 nucleotides read TGTGCCAGCAGCTCGCACTACGAGCAGTACTTC. Protein: CASSSHYEQYF.

Of note for this clone: The junction does not match germline at one end; this may be a read error. V gene TRBV30 combines with J gene TRBJ1-3; no firm D call. CDR3 length: 12 residues. Germline V CDR1 and CDR2: GTSNPN, SVGIG (reference sequence). CDR3 sequence: CAWSASRNTIYF. The CDR3, as DNA: TGTGCCTGGAGTGCCTCTAGAAACACCATATATTTT.

The chain is built from TRBV5-6 and TRBJ2-3, with D perhaps matching TRBD1 or TRBD2 (5 bases each). The germline V and J ends were trimmed by 1 base and 8 bases, with 14 bases remaining between them. Per the germline V gene, CDR1 is SGHDT and CDR2 is YYEEEE. The length of the CDR3 is 14 residues. CDR3: CASSLPLGTGTQYF. The DNA for the CDR3 is TGTGCCAGCAGCTTGCCCCTCGGGACGGGTACGCAGTATTTT.

The J gene is TRBJ1-2, the V gene TRBV15; D uncertain. Trimming took 6 bases from V and 2 from J, leaving 7 bases between them. CDR3 length equals 12 residues. Germline CDR1 reads LNHNV; CDR2 reads YYDKDF (reference sequence). CDR3 bases: TGTGCCACCAGTCAGGCCAACTATGGCTACACCTTC. Translation: CATSQANYGYTF.

The chain couples TRBV20-1 to TRBJ1-2; D gene ambiguous. The CDR3 totals 11 residues. V lost 3 bases, J lost 8 bases, and 10 bases lay in between. Germline CDR1 DFQATT, CDR2 SNEGSKA (reference sequence). The CDR3 here is CSARLIAGYTF. The CDR3, as DNA: TGCAGTGCTAGGCTGATTGCGGGCTACACCTTC.